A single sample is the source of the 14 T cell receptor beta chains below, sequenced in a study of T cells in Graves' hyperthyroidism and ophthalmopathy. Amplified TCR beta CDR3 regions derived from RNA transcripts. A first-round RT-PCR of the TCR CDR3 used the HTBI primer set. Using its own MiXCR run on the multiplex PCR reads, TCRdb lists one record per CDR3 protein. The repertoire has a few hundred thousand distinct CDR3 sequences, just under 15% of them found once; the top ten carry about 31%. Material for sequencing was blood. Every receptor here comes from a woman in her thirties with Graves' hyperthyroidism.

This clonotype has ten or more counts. As DNA, the CDR3 is TGTGCCAGCAGCTTCGGGACTGTCTCCTACGAGCAGTACTTC. Amino acids: CASSFGTVSYEQYF. V usage is TRBV5-6 and J usage is TRBJ2-7, with D perhaps TRBD2 (6 bases). Germline assignment: CDR1 SGHDT and CDR2 YYEEEE. V was clipped by 2 bases and J by 0 bases, with 9 bases between them. The CDR3 has 14 residues.

Written as DNA, the CDR3 is TGTGCCAGCAGAGCTCTTCAAGAGACCCAGTACTTC. Protein: CASRALQETQYF. The rearrangement joins TRBV2 to TRBJ2-5; D unresolved. Germline values: CDR1 SNHLY, CDR2 FYNNEI. The germline V and J ends were trimmed by 6 bases and 2 bases, with 7 bases remaining between them. The CDR3 consists of 12 residues.

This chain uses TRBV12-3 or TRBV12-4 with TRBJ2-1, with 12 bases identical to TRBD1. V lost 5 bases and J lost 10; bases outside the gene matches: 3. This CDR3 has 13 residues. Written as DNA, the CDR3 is TGTGCCAGCAGTAAAGGGACAGGGGGCGAGCAGTTCTTC. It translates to CASSKGTGGEQFF.

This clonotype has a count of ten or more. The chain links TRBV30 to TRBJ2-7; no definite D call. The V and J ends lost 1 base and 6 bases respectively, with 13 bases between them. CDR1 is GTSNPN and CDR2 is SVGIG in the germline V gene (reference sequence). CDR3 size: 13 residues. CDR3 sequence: CAWSDPPGREQYF. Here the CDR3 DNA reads TGTGCCTGGAGTGACCCCCCCGGGCGCGAGCAGTACTTC.

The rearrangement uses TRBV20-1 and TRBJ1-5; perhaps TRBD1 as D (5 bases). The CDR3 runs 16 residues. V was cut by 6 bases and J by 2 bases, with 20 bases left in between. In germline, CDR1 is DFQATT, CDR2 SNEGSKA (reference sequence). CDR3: CSALDGAQGGNQPQHF. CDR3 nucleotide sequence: TGCAGTGCCCTAGATGGGGCGCAGGGTGGCAATCAGCCCCAGCATTTT.

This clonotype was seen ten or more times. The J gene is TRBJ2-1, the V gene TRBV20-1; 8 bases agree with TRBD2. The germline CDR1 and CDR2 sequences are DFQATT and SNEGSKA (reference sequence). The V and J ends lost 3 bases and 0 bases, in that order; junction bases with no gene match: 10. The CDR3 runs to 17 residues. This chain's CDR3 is CSASPLAGMSSYNEQFF. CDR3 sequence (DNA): TGCAGTGCTAGTCCCCTAGCGGGCATGAGCTCCTACAATGAGCAGTTCTTC.

The DNA of the CDR3 is TGTGCCAGCTGCCCTTGGACAGGCGTGAACACTGAAGCTTTCTTT. The encoded protein is CASCPWTGVNTEAFF. The chain combines TRBV12-3 or TRBV12-4 with TRBJ1-1; 7 bases map to TRBD1. Trimming took 8 bases from V and 0 from J; bases not matched to a gene: 9. The length of the CDR3 is 15 residues.

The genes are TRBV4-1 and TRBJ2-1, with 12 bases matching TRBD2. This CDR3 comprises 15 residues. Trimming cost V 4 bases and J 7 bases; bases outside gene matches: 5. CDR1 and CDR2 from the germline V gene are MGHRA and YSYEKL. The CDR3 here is CASSPRTSGTNEQFF. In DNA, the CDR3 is TGCGCCAGCAGCCCCCGGACTAGCGGGACGAATGAGCAGTTCTTC.

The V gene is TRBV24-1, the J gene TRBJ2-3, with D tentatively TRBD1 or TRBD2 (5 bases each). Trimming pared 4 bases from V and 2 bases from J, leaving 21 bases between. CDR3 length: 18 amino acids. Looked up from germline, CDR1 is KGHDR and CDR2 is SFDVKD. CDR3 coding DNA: TGTGCCACCAGTGACCGGGACCATCAAACGGGGCACACAGATACGCAGTATTTT. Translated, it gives CATSDRDHQTGHTDTQYF.

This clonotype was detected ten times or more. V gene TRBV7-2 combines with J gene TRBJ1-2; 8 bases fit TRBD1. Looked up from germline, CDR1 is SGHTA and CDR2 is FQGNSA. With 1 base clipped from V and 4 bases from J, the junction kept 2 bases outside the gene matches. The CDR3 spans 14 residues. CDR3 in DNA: TGTGCCAGCAGCTTAGAGGACAGGGTCTATGGCTACACCTTC. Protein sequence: CASSLEDRVYGYTF.

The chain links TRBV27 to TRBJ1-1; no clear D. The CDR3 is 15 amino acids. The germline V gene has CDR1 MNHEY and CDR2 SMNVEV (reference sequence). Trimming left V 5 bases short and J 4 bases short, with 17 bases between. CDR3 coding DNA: TGTGCCAGCAGTAACTCAAGTTGGGGAACCACTGAAGCTTTCTTT. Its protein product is CASSNSSWGTTEAFF.

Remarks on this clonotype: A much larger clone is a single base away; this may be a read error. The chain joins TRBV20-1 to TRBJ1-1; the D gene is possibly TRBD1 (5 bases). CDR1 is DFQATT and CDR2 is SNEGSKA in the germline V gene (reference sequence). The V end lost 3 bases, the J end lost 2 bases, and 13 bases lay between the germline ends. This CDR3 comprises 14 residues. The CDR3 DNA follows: TGCAGTGCTAGGTCTCCAGGGAGTAACACTGAAGCTTTCTTT. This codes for CSARSPGSNTEAFF.

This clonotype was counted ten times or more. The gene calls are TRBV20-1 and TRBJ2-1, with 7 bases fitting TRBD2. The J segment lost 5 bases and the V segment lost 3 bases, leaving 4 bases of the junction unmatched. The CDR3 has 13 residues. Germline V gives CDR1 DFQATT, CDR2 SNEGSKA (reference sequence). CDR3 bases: TGCAGTGCTAGGGGACTACACCACAATGAGCAGTTCTTC. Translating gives CSARGLHHNEQFF.

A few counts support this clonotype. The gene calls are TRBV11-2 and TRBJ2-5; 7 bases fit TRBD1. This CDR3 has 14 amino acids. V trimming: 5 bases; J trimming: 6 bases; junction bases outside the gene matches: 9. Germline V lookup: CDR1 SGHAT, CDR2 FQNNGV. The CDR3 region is CASSGNRGEQTQYF. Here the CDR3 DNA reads TGTGCCAGCAGCGGTAACAGGGGAGAGCAGACCCAGTACTTC.